This TCR beta chain was recovered during a study of blood T cell repertoires in COVID-19. Looking at the study overall: COVID-19 samples collected from the United States, Italy and Spain covered acute and convalescent phases.

The participants were between about 18 and 95 years old and came from some 25 US areas. Assignments of participants to cohorts depended upon their own reported clinical history. CDR1 LNHDA and CDR2 SQIVND come from the germline V gene (reference sequence). The CDR3 totals 15 residues. V was cut by 3 bases and J by 5 bases, with 16 bases left in between. Original methodology: Scientists estimated how many nucleated cells there were by amplifying reference gene primers. Data came from immunoSEQ multiplex PCR; TCRdb stores just in-frame clones and leaves some out. V and J calls and clone size are those listed in that table; D and trimming were worked out from the DNA. This sample has almost 400,000 clones, with over 85% found just once.

The V and J genes are TRBV19 and TRBJ2-5; D perhaps matches TRBD1 (5 bases). The sequencing sample was made of PBMCs or T cells enriched from blood (not recorded which). The TCR comes from a young woman who had recovered from COVID-19. CDR3 in amino acids: CASSILQGGGETQYF. The DNA for the CDR3 is TGTGCCAGTAGTATCCTCCAGGGTGGTGGGGAGACCCAGTACTTC.